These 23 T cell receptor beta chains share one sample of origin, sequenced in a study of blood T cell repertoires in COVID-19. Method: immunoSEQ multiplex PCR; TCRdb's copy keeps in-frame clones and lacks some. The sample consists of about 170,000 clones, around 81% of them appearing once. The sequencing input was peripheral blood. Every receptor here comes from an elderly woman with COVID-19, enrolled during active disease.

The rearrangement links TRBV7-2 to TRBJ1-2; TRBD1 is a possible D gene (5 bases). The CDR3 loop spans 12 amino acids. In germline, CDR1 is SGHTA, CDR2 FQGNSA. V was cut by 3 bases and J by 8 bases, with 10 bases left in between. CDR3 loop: CASSLTDGGYTF. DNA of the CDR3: TGTGCCAGCAGCTTGACAGACGGCGGCTACACCTTC.

The CDR3 spells CASRGTSYEQFF. Here the CDR3 DNA reads TGCGCCAGCAGGGGGACTAGCTATGAGCAGTTCTTC. The rearrangement joins TRBV5-1 to TRBJ2-1; 9 positions match TRBD2. V shed 5 bases, J shed 8 bases, and the junction held 2 bases outside the gene matches. CDR1 and CDR2 (germline): SGHRS, YFSETQ. CDR3 length equals 12 residues. The entire variable domain, with the rest obtained from reference TRBV5-1 and TRBJ2-1, is as follows: KAGVTQTPRYLIKTRGQQVTLSCSPISGHRSVSWYQQTPGQGLQFLFEYFSETQRNKGNFPGRFSGRQFSNSRSEMNVSTLELGDSALYLCASRGTSYEQFFGPGTRLTVL.

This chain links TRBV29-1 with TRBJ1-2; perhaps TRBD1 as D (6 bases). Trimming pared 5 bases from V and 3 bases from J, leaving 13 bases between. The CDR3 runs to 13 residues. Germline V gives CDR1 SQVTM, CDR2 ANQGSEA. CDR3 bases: TGCAGCGTTAACTCAGGGGATCACTATGGCTACACCTTC. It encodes CSVNSGDHYGYTF.

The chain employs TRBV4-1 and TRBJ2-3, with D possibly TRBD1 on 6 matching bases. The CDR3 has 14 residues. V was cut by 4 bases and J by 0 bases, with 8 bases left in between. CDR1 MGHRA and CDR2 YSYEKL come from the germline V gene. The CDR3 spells CASSRQGSTDTQYF. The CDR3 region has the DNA TGCGCCAGCAGCCGTCAGGGGAGCACAGATACGCAGTATTTT.

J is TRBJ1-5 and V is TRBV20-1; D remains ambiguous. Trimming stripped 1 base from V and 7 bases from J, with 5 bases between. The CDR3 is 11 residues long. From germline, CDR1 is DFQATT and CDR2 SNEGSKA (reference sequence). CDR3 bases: TGCAGTGCTAGAGTGGGCCAGCCCCAGCATTTT. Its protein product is CSARVGQPQHF.

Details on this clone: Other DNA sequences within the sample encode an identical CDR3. The CDR3: CASRRQGSTDTQYF. The CDR3 bases are TGTGCCAGTAGGAGGCAGGGGAGCACAGATACGCAGTATTTT. The chain is built from TRBV19 and TRBJ2-3; tentatively, D is TRBD1 (6 bases). The germline V gene has CDR1 LNHDA and CDR2 SQIVND (reference sequence). The CDR3 totals 14 residues. V was pared by 6 bases and J by 0 bases, with 10 bases between.

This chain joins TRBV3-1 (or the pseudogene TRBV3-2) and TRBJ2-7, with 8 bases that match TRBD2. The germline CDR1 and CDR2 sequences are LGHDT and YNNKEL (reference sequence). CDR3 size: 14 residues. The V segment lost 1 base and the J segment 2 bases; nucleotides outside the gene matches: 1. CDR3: CASSQAGGPYEQYF. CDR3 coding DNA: TGTGCCAGCAGCCAAGCGGGAGGGCCCTACGAGCAGTACTTC.

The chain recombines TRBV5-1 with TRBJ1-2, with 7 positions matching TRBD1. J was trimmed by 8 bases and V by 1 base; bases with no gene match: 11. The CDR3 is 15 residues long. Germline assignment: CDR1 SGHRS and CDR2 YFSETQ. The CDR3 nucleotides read TGCGCCAGCAGCTTGCAGGGTCAAGGGACAGACGGCTACACCTTC. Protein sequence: CASSLQGQGTDGYTF. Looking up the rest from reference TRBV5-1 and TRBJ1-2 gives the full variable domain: KAGVTQTPRYLIKTRGQQVTLSCSPISGHRSVSWYQQTPGQGLQFLFEYFSETQRNKGNFPGRFSGRQFSNSRSEMNVSTLELGDSALYLCASSLQGQGTDGYTFGSGTRLTVV.

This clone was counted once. The chain's CDR3 is CASSPAGGRAINSPLHF. CDR3 bases: TGTGCCAGCAGCCCAGCCGGGGGACGGGCGATTAATTCACCCCTCCACTTT. This sequence joins TRBV3-1 (or the pseudogene TRBV3-2) and TRBJ1-6, with D perhaps matching TRBD1 (5 bases). The CDR3 is made up of 17 amino acids. Germline lookup yields CDR1 LGHDT and CDR2 YNNKEL (reference sequence). V dropped 4 bases and J dropped 6 bases, with 19 bases sitting between them.

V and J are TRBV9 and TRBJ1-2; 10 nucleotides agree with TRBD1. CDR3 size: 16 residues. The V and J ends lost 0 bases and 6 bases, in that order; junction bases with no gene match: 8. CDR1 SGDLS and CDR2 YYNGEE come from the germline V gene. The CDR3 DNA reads TGTGCCAGCAGCGTAGAATTTCGAGGACAGGGGGATGGCTACACCTTC. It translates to CASSVEFRGQGDGYTF.

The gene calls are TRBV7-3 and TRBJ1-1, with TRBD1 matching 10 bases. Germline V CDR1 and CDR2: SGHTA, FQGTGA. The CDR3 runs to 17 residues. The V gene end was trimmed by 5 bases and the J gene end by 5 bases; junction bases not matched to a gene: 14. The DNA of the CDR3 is TGTGCCAGCAGCCCCGCTACCTCCGGGACAGGGGATACTGAAGCTTTCTTT. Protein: CASSPATSGTGDTEAFF.

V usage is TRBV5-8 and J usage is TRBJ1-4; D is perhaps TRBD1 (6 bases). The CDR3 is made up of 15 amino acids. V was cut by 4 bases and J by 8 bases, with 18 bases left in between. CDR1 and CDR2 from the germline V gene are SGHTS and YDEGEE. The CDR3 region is CASSEGTGFGEKLFF. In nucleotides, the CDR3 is TGTGCCAGCAGCGAGGGCACAGGGTTCGGCGAAAAACTGTTTTTT.

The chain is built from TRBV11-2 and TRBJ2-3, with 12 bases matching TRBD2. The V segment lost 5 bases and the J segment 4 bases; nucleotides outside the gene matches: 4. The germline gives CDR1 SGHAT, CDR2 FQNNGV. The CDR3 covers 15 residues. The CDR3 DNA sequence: TGTGCCAGCAGCGGCCGACTAGCGGGAGCAGATACGCAGTATTTT. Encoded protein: CASSGRLAGADTQYF.

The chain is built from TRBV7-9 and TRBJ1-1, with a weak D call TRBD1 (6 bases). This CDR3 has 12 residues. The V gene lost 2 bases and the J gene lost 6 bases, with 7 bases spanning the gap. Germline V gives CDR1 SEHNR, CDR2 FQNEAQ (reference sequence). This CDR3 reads CASSLNRAEAFF. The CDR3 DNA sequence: TGTGCCAGCAGCTTAAACAGGGCTGAAGCTTTCTTT.

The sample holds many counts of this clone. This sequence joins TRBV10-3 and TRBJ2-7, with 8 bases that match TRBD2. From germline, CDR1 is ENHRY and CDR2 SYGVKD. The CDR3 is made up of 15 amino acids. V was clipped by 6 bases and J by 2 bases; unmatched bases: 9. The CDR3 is CAISLGAGGAYEQYF. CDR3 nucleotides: TGTGCCATCAGCTTGGGCGCGGGAGGAGCCTACGAGCAGTACTTC.

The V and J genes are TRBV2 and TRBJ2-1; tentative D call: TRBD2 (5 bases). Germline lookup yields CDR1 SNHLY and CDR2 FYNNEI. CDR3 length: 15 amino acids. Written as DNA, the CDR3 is TGTGCTAGGGAGCGGATGACAAGCTCCTACAATGAGCAGTTCTTC. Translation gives CARERMTSSYNEQFF.

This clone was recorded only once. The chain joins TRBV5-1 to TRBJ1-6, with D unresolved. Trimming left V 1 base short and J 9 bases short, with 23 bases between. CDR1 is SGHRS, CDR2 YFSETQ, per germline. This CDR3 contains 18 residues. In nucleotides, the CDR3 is TGCGCCAGCAGCTTGCGGTCGGGGAAAGAAACACAATCTTCACCCCTCCACTTT. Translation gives CASSLRSGKETQSSPLHF. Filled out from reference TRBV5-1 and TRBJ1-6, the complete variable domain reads KAGVTQTPRYLIKTRGQQVTLSCSPISGHRSVSWYQQTPGQGLQFLFEYFSETQRNKGNFPGRFSGRQFSNSRSEMNVSTLELGDSALYLCASSLRSGKETQSSPLHFGNGTRLTVT.

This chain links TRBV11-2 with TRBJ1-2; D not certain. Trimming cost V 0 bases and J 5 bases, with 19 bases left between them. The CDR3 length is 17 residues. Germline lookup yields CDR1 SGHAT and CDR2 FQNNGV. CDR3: CASSLEGSAMGAYGYTF. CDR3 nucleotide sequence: TGTGCCAGCAGCTTAGAGGGCTCGGCGATGGGTGCTTATGGCTACACCTTC.

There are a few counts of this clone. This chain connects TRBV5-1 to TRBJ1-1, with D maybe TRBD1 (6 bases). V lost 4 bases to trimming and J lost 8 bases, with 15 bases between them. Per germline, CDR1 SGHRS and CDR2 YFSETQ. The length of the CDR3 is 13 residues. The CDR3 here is CASSPSGTREAFF. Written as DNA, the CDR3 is TGCGCCAGCAGCCCGTCAGGGACACGCGAAGCTTTCTTT. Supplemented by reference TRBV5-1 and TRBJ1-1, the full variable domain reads KAGVTQTPRYLIKTRGQQVTLSCSPISGHRSVSWYQQTPGQGLQFLFEYFSETQRNKGNFPGRFSGRQFSNSRSEMNVSTLELGDSALYLCASSPSGTREAFFGQGTRLTVV.

The CDR3 protein is CASSLDRGYGYTF. For the CDR3, the DNA is TGTGCCAGTAGTTTGGACAGGGGCTATGGCTACACCTTC. J is TRBJ1-2 and V is TRBV19, with 9 bases matching TRBD1. Germline assignment: CDR1 LNHDA and CDR2 SQIVND (reference sequence). CDR3 length equals 13 residues. V shed 5 bases, J shed 4 bases, and the junction held 2 bases outside the gene matches.

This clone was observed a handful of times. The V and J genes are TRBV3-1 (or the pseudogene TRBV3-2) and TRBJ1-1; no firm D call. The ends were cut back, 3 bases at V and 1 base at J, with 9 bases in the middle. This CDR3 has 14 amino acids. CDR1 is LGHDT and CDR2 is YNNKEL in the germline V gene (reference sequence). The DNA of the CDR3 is TGTGCCAGCAGCCATCCGGAGGGGAACACTGAAGCTTTCTTT. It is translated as CASSHPEGNTEAFF.

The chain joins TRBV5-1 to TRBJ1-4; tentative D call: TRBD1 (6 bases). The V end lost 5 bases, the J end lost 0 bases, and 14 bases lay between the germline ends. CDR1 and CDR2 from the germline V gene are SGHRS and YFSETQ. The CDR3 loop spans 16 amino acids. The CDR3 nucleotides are TGCGCCAGCAGGTCCACAGGGCTAACAACTAATGAAAAACTGTTTTTT. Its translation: CASRSTGLTTNEKLFF.

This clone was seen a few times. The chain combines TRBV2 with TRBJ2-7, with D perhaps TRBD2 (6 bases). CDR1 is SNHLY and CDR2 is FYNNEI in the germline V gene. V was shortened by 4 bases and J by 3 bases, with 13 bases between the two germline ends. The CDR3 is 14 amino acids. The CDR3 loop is CASSGEGRGYEQYF. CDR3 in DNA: TGTGCCAGCAGTGGGGAAGGGCGGGGCTACGAGCAGTACTTC. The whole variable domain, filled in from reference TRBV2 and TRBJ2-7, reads EPEVTQTPSHQVTQMGQEVILRCVPISNHLYFYWYRQILGQKVEFLVSFYNNEISEKSEIFDDQFSVERPDGSNFTLKIRSTKLEDSAMYFCASSGEGRGYEQYFGPGTRLTVT.